The present T cell receptor (beta chain) was sequenced within a study of T cell repertoires in ileal Crohn's disease. Study-level results: Active smokers at surgery had more clonal expansions than non-smokers. All patients with clonality above 26.8% had endoscopic recurrence. Sorted CD8 T cells held more high-frequency clones than CD4.

Germline lookup yields CDR1 SGHDT and CDR2 YYEEEE. This CDR3 has 17 residues. V gave up 3 bases and J gave up 3 bases; unmatched junction bases: 15. Time point of the sample: inflamed ileum from the surgical specimen. Libraries were prepared by immunoSEQ multiplex PCR; TCRdb keeps only in-frame clonotypes and omits some of them. The sample includes about 6,600 clones, about four fifths of them seen just once. Details on this clone: The antigen is undetermined.

The genes are TRBV5-6 and TRBJ2-7; 7 bases match TRBD1. Material for sequencing was ileal tissue. The TCR sequence derives from an adult with Crohn's disease. This CDR3 is CASSYLPTGSLIYEQYF. In nucleotides, the CDR3 is TGTGCCAGCAGCTACCTCCCGACAGGGTCCCTAATCTACGAGCAGTACTTC. Complete variable domain (other parts from reference TRBV5-6 and TRBJ2-7): DAGVTQSPTHLIKTRGQQVTLRCSPKSGHDTVSWYQQALGQGPQFIFQYYEEEERQRGNFPDRFSGHQFPNYSSELNVNALLLGDSALYLCASSYLPTGSLIYEQYFGPGTRLTVT.